The 24 T cell receptor beta chains below all came from one sample that was sequenced in a study of blood T cell repertoires in COVID-19. Clones were sequenced by immunoSEQ multiplex PCR, and TCRdb holds only the in-frame ones, with some missing. The sample carries 300,000 to 400,000 clones, almost 90% recorded once. Sequencing was performed on peripheral blood. These receptors originate from a woman aged 70-85 years with COVID-19, enrolled during active disease.

The chain couples TRBV5-6 to TRBJ2-3; D remains unclear. The CDR3 is made up of 14 amino acids. V was clipped by 5 bases and J by 5 bases, with 15 bases between them. CDR1 is SGHDT and CDR2 is YYEEEE in the germline V gene. Written as DNA, the CDR3 is TGTGCCAGCAGACTGAGGCGGATTGGAGATACGCAGTATTTT. Its protein is CASRLRRIGDTQYF.

Only one count was recorded for this clone. The CDR3 loop reads CASSLERPVTEAFF. DNA of the CDR3: TGTGCCAGCAGCCTGGAGCGGCCGGTTACTGAAGCTTTCTTT. This rearrangement joins TRBV5-6 to TRBJ1-1, with unresolved D. Germline CDR1 reads SGHDT; CDR2 reads YYEEEE. V was clipped by 4 bases and J by 5 bases, with 15 bases between them. This CDR3 has 14 residues.

This chain's CDR3 is CASSPVNLVDPLNYGYTF. CDR3 sequence (DNA): TGTGCCAGCAGCCCCGTTAATTTGGTAGATCCGCTAAACTATGGCTACACCTTC. The chain couples TRBV7-9 to TRBJ1-2; D not certain. In germline, CDR1 is SEHNR, CDR2 FQNEAQ (reference sequence). With 5 bases removed from V and 2 bases from J, the gap between germline ends came to 24 bases. The CDR3 runs 18 residues.

The V and J genes are TRBV30 and TRBJ1-2, with D possibly TRBD1 on 5 matching bases. This CDR3 has 12 amino acids. Germline loops: CDR1 GTSNPN, CDR2 SVGIG (reference sequence). Trimming removed 0 bases at V and 8 bases at J, with 10 bases between. The CDR3 protein is CAWSVGVGGYTF. CDR3 nucleotides: TGTGCCTGGAGTGTAGGGGTAGGAGGCTACACCTTC.

This sequence joins TRBV7-9 and TRBJ1-1, with D tentatively TRBD1 (5 bases). With 1 base removed from V and 5 bases from J, the gap between germline ends came to 14 bases. The germline V gene encodes CDR1 SEHNR and CDR2 FQNEAQ (reference sequence). The CDR3 spans 15 residues. CDR3 nucleotides: TGTGCCAGCAGCTTAGTAGGGCCAGGGAGGACTGAAGCTTTCTTT. It yields the protein CASSLVGPGRTEAFF.

J is TRBJ1-2 and V is TRBV30; no clear D gene. The length of the CDR3 is 12 residues. V lost 3 bases, J lost 4 bases, and 9 bases lay in between. Germline CDR1 and CDR2: GTSNPN and SVGIG (reference sequence). In DNA form, the CDR3 reads TGTGCCTGGAGACGGGAGATCTATGGCTACACCTTC. Its protein is CAWRREIYGYTF.

The V gene is TRBV2, the J gene TRBJ1-2; possibly TRBD1 for D (5 bases). CDR3 length: 16 residues. Germline CDR1 SNHLY, CDR2 FYNNEI. V gave up 0 bases and J gave up 4 bases, with 15 bases separating them. The CDR3 loop reads CASSEALGAVSYGYTF. The CDR3 DNA reads as TGTGCCAGCAGTGAAGCGCTAGGGGCCGTGAGCTATGGCTACACCTTC.

The J gene is TRBJ1-2, the V gene TRBV19; TRBD1 might be the D (6 bases). The CDR3 spans 14 residues. Germline lookup yields CDR1 LNHDA and CDR2 SQIVND (reference sequence). The germline V and J ends were trimmed by 7 bases and 3 bases, with 15 bases remaining between them. The CDR3 bases are TGTGCCAGTAACCTACAGGGCAACTACTATGGCTACACCTTC. Encoded protein: CASNLQGNYYGYTF.

The genes are TRBV19 and TRBJ1-1; D remains ambiguous. Germline loops: CDR1 LNHDA, CDR2 SQIVND (reference sequence). Trimming cost V 7 bases and J 7 bases, with 16 bases left between them. The CDR3 extends over 13 amino acids. CDR3 in amino acids: CASTNQRHLEAFF. The DNA for the CDR3 is TGTGCCAGTACCAACCAGAGACACCTTGAAGCTTTCTTT.

The chain is built from TRBV3-1 (or the pseudogene TRBV3-2) and TRBJ1-3; D is possibly TRBD1 (6 bases). Trimming left V 6 bases short and J 4 bases short, with 19 bases between. The CDR3 runs 16 residues. Germline assignment: CDR1 LGHDT and CDR2 YNNKEL (reference sequence). Here the CDR3 DNA reads TGTGCCAGCAGTCTGAGAAGGGGGTTAGGAGGAAACACCATATATTTT. It specifies CASSLRRGLGGNTIYF.

The chain carries TRBV29-1 and TRBJ1-1; D is unresolved. This CDR3 is built from 10 residues. Germline CDR1 is SQVTM and CDR2 is ANQGSEA. The V gene lost 2 bases and the J gene lost 12 bases, with 10 bases spanning the gap. The CDR3 is CSVEMAVSFF. CDR3 nucleotides: TGCAGCGTTGAAATGGCAGTATCTTTCTTT.

This clone came up a few times. Other DNA sequences in this sample translate to the same CDR3. V gene TRBV5-1 combines with J gene TRBJ2-5; TRBD1 agrees at 9 bases. Trimming cost V 3 bases and J 2 bases; bases outside gene matches: 2. The CDR3 extends over 14 amino acids. Germline V CDR1 and CDR2: SGHRS, YFSETQ. Written as DNA, the CDR3 is TGCGCCAGCAGCTCACAGGGGGCTCAAGAGACCCAGTACTTC. Translated, it gives CASSSQGAQETQYF.

The chain is built from TRBV28 and TRBJ1-1; D is possibly TRBD1 (6 bases). Germline CDR1 is MDHEN and CDR2 is SYDVKM. V was clipped by 8 bases and J by 3 bases, with 19 bases between them. This CDR3 region has 15 residues. The CDR3 here is CASRGDGGGDTEAFF. In DNA, the CDR3 is TGTGCCAGCCGTGGGGACGGAGGGGGGGACACTGAAGCTTTCTTT.

The rearrangement uses TRBV5-6 and TRBJ1-2, with TRBD1 matching 9 bases. The CDR3 totals 15 residues. Germline CDR1 SGHDT, CDR2 YYEEEE. V shed 3 bases, J shed 8 bases, and the junction held 11 bases outside the gene matches. Here the CDR3 reads CASSWVPGQGEGYTF. CDR3 DNA: TGTGCCAGCAGCTGGGTGCCGGGACAGGGAGAGGGCTACACCTTC.

The V gene is TRBV6-6, the J gene TRBJ1-1; maybe TRBD1 (5 bases). Trimming pared 6 bases from V and 2 bases from J, leaving 13 bases between. The CDR3 is 14 amino acids. Germline V lookup: CDR1 MNHNY, CDR2 SVGAGI (reference sequence). CDR3 sequence: CASSRSTGNTEAFF. The DNA of the CDR3 is TGTGCCAGCAGCCGCTCTACAGGTAACACTGAAGCTTTCTTT.

This clone was picked up a small number of times. J is TRBJ1-1 and V is TRBV6-5, with D possibly matching TRBD1 (5 bases). V lost 7 bases, J lost 4 bases, and 13 bases lay in between. Germline CDR1 is MNHEY and CDR2 is SVGAGI. CDR3 length: 13 amino acids. CDR3 loop: CASKLRRGTEAFF. The DNA of the CDR3 is TGTGCCAGCAAATTGAGGAGGGGCACTGAAGCTTTCTTT.

This clone showed up just a few times. This chain links TRBV2 with TRBJ1-2; D may be TRBD1 (6 bases). Trimming removed 4 bases at V and 4 bases at J, with 10 bases between. The CDR3 has 13 amino acids. Germline-derived CDR1 and CDR2 are SNHLY and FYNNEI. This CDR3 is CASSGQVRYGYTF. CDR3 in DNA: TGTGCCAGCAGTGGACAGGTCCGCTATGGCTACACCTTC.

The CDR3, as DNA: TGTGCCAGCTCACCACAGGGGGCGCTTGGCTACACCTTC. Translating it yields CASSPQGALGYTF. This chain joins TRBV18 and TRBJ1-2; 7 bases map to TRBD1. Germline V lookup: CDR1 KGHSH, CDR2 LQKENI. There are 13 residues in the CDR3. After removal of 1 base from V and 7 bases from J, the junction contained 3 bases not matched to a gene.

The chain has TRBV9 and TRBJ2-3, with 8 bases lining up with TRBD2. V trimming: 0 bases; J trimming: 3 bases; junction bases outside the gene matches: 6. From germline, CDR1 is SGDLS and CDR2 YYNGEE. The CDR3 runs to 16 residues. The CDR3 sequence: CASSVDQRGTTDTQYF. CDR3 nucleotides: TGTGCCAGCAGCGTAGACCAGCGGGGGACAACAGATACGCAGTATTTT.

This chain links TRBV3-1 (or the pseudogene TRBV3-2) with TRBJ1-6; TRBD1 might be the D (5 bases). V was shortened by 8 bases and J by 0 bases, with 8 bases between the two germline ends. The germline V gene encodes CDR1 LGHDT and CDR2 YNNKEL (reference sequence). The CDR3 totals 14 residues. CDR3 sequence reads: CASGGSSYNSPLHF. The CDR3 DNA follows: TGTGCCAGCGGGGGGAGCTCCTATAATTCACCCCTCCACTTT.

The chain is built from TRBV19 and TRBJ1-4, with D uncertain. Germline CDR1 is LNHDA and CDR2 is SQIVND (reference sequence). Trimming took off 5 bases at V and 0 bases at J, with 10 bases between the two ends. The CDR3 consists of 15 residues. CDR3 DNA sequence: TGTGCCAGTAGTGGGCGGGTCGCAACTAATGAAAAACTGTTTTTT. It is translated as CASSGRVATNEKLFF.

This rearrangement joins TRBV29-1 to TRBJ1-2; unclear D gene. Trimming pared 0 bases from V and 12 bases from J, leaving 14 bases between. The germline gives CDR1 SQVTM, CDR2 ANQGSEA. The CDR3 sequence is 12 residues long. The CDR3 is CSVEDRTVWHTF. The CDR3, as DNA: TGCAGCGTTGAAGACAGAACAGTTTGGCACACCTTC.

The chain employs TRBV5-4 and TRBJ1-2, with TRBD1 as a possible D gene (6 bases). This CDR3 contains 15 residues. CDR1 is SGHNT and CDR2 is YYREEE in the germline V gene (reference sequence). V was clipped by 4 bases and J by 8 bases, with 21 bases between them. Here the CDR3 reads CASSAWDNPLGGYTF. DNA for the CDR3: TGTGCCAGCAGCGCCTGGGACAATCCCCTGGGGGGCTACACCTTC.

This sequence joins TRBV13 and TRBJ1-2; a weak D match, TRBD1 (6 bases). Germline V gene sequence: CDR1 PRHDT, CDR2 FYEKMQ (reference sequence). Trimming left V 3 bases short and J 0 bases short, with 14 bases between. The CDR3 sequence is 16 residues long. DNA of the CDR3: TGTGCCAGCAGCTTCTCCGGACAGACCACTAACTATGGCTACACCTTC. Protein product: CASSFSGQTTNYGYTF.